One sample yielded the 13 T cell receptor beta chains listed below, sequenced in a study of T cell responses to AZD1222 COVID-19 vaccine (dated by TCRdb to the early 2020s). The receptor library was made with the immunoSEQ multiplex PCR assay. The table comes from immuneACCESS by way of TCRdb, which keeps in-frame sequences with V and J called. Part of the clones is missing from these tables; in studies checked, under half for an unresolved V gene and the rest for unknown reasons. Within this sample are some 130,000 clones, with roughly nine tenths of them counted one time only. The ten largest clonotypes hold around 9.5% of the sample. The sample's time point label is to be understood as: about 28 days (+/-7) after the second vaccine dose. Here the sequenced sample was peripheral blood, taken 28 days after the second AZD1222 dose. The receptors originated from an adult who received the AZD1222 COVID-19 vaccine.

The chain recombines TRBV6-5 with TRBJ1-4; a weak D match, TRBD1 (5 bases). The CDR3 is 15 residues long. V dropped 0 bases and J dropped 7 bases, with 12 bases sitting between them. Germline-derived CDR1 and CDR2 are MNHEY and SVGAGI. The CDR3 spells CASSYSQGVGEKLFF. CDR3 sequence (DNA): TGTGCCAGCAGTTACTCGCAGGGTGTCGGTGAAAAACTGTTTTTT.

The gene calls are TRBV4-3 and TRBJ1-4, with D perhaps TRBD1 (6 bases). The V end was cut by 3 bases, the J end by 0 bases, with 8 bases between. From germline, CDR1 is LGHNA and CDR2 YSLEER. This CDR3 comprises 15 residues. The CDR3 loop is CASSQRGATNEKLFF. Here the CDR3 DNA reads TGCGCCAGCAGCCAGAGGGGGGCAACTAATGAAAAACTGTTTTTT.

The chain is built from TRBV10-3 and TRBJ2-1; 8 nucleotides align to TRBD2. The length of the CDR3 is 14 residues. V trimming: 2 bases; J trimming: 9 bases; junction bases outside the gene matches: 6. Germline CDR1 and CDR2: ENHRY and SYGVKD. CDR3 DNA: TGTGCCATCAGTGAGGGTGGACTAGCTGCTGAGCAGTTCTTC. Protein: CAISEGGLAAEQFF.

The V call is TRBV7-9, the J call TRBJ1-1; TRBD1 is a possible D gene (5 bases). Germline V lookup: CDR1 SEHNR, CDR2 FQNEAQ (reference sequence). The CDR3 consists of 17 residues. V gave up 5 bases and J gave up 1 base, with 20 bases separating them. The CDR3 reads CASSGSRVGLKNTEAFF. CDR3 bases: TGTGCCAGCAGCGGCTCCAGGGTCGGGCTAAAGAACACTGAAGCTTTCTTT.

The gene calls are TRBV15 and TRBJ2-7, with 10 nucleotides matching TRBD2. V lost 0 bases to trimming and J lost 4 bases; unmatched junction nucleotides: 6. This CDR3 has 16 amino acids. Per the germline V gene, CDR1 is LNHNV and CDR2 is YYDKDF (reference sequence). The CDR3: CATSRDLASGGYEQYF. Here the CDR3 DNA reads TGTGCCACCAGCAGAGATCTCGCTAGCGGGGGTTACGAGCAGTACTTC.

The gene calls are TRBV6-6 and TRBJ2-7, with a tentative D call TRBD1 (5 bases). Per the germline V gene, CDR1 is MNHNY and CDR2 is SVGAGI (reference sequence). The CDR3 has 13 residues. Trimming stripped 7 bases from V and 4 bases from J, with 14 bases between. The CDR3 reads CASTYRQGYEQYF. Here the CDR3 DNA reads TGTGCCAGCACCTACAGGCAAGGGTACGAGCAGTACTTC.

The chain combines TRBV3-1 (or the pseudogene TRBV3-2) with TRBJ1-1; D is undetermined. Germline-derived CDR1 and CDR2 are LGHDT and YNNKEL (reference sequence). V gave up 1 base and J gave up 1 base, with 4 bases separating them. The CDR3 loop spans 13 amino acids. The CDR3 sequence: CASSQVSNTEAFF. The DNA for the CDR3 is TGTGCCAGCAGCCAAGTTTCGAACACTGAAGCTTTCTTT.

The chain uses TRBV5-1 and TRBJ1-2; 7 positions agree with TRBD1. Germline V gene lookup returns CDR1 SGHRS and CDR2 YFSETQ. V was pared by 4 bases and J by 6 bases, with 9 bases of the junction left unmatched. The CDR3 runs 14 residues. Here the CDR3 reads CASSAGQSLDGYTF. The CDR3 bases are TGCGCCAGCAGCGCGGGACAGAGTCTCGATGGCTACACCTTC.

This clone is deemed medium-sized. This chain joins TRBV27 and TRBJ1-4; D gene ambiguous. V shed 5 bases and J shed 3 bases, with 13 bases lying between them. The CDR3 totals 15 residues. CDR1 and CDR2 from the germline V gene are MNHEY and SMNVEV (reference sequence). Written as DNA, the CDR3 is TGTGCCAGCAGTACGGTCGGTCGCGCTAATGAAAAACTGTTTTTT. It specifies CASSTVGRANEKLFF.

The chain employs TRBV4-1 and TRBJ2-3; tentative D call: TRBD1 (6 bases). CDR1 is MGHRA and CDR2 is YSYEKL in the germline V gene. The CDR3 loop spans 14 amino acids. V gave up 4 bases and J gave up 5 bases, with 13 bases separating them. As DNA, the CDR3 is TGCGCCAGCAGCCGAACCCGGGGACAAGATACGCAGTATTTT. This sequence encodes CASSRTRGQDTQYF.

Points on this clone: Other DNA sequences in the same sample also yield this CDR3. The CDR3 is CASSQDLVSGNTIYF. CDR3 nucleotide sequence: TGTGCCAGCAGCCAAGATCTGGTCTCTGGAAACACCATATATTTT. The chain couples TRBV3-1 (or the pseudogene TRBV3-2) to TRBJ1-3; D ambiguous. The CDR3 covers 15 residues. Trimming took 0 bases from V and 0 from J, leaving 6 bases between them. Germline V gene sequence: CDR1 LGHDT, CDR2 YNNKEL (reference sequence).

The V call is TRBV30, the J call TRBJ2-3, with D perhaps matching TRBD1 or TRBD2 (5 bases each). Looked up from germline, CDR1 is GTSNPN and CDR2 is SVGIG (reference sequence). V lost 7 bases, J lost 3 bases, and 14 bases lay in between. This CDR3 is built from 13 residues. CDR3 sequence (DNA): TGTGCCTCACGGGGACGGGGAACAGATACGCAGTATTTT. This translates into CASRGRGTDTQYF.

This chain links TRBV28 with TRBJ2-1, with 9 bases that match TRBD1. After removal of 6 bases from V and 8 bases from J, the junction contained 14 bases not matched to a gene. The V gene's germline CDR1 is MDHEN and CDR2 SYDVKM. The CDR3 length is 16 residues. CDR3 coding DNA: TGTGCCAGCAGAATCCCCGGGACAGGGCATATCGATGAGCAGTTCTTC. It codes for CASRIPGTGHIDEQFF.